Sequencing of this T cell receptor (beta chain) was carried out in a study of human T cells and chemical hapten exposure. Time point of the sample: pre-sensitization, week 0. Treatment of the sample: therapeutic diphenylcyclopropenone sensitization with weekly scalp DPC. Study-wide findings and caveats: With patch test score, the counts of PT1 expanded TCRs showed a positive correlation.

TCRdb processed the RACE reads anew with MiXCR; each CDR3 protein has one entry. The sample includes under 200,000 distinct CDR3 sequences, about 31% of them seen just once. On this clonotype itself: What it binds is unknown.

Germline V gene data show CDR1 as SQVTM and CDR2 as ANQGSEA. With V trimmed by 6 bases and J by 7 bases, 8 bases remained unmatched. The CDR3 has 12 amino acids. Here the sequenced sample was whole blood, taken in connection with sensitization to the hapten diphenylcyclopropenone (DPC). The receptor was derived from a young woman with alopecia areata. Some clones in this sample may be carry-over from other donors' samples. The V call is TRBV29-1, the J call TRBJ1-1; TRBD1 matches at 7 bases. Here the CDR3 DNA reads TGCAGCGTCGGACAGGAGACCGATGAAGCTTTCTTT. It translates to CSVGQETDEAFF.